This T cell receptor (beta chain) came from a study of cytomegalovirus exposure and HLA in healthy donors. This clone was observed once. Its antigen is still unknown. Other nucleotide sequences from this sample produce the same CDR3. The PCR used 60 Vbeta and 13 Jbeta primers. Profiling relied on immunoSEQ multiplex PCR, and the TCRdb table lists in-frame clones only, not all of them. The table has 29,000 or so clones, less than 70% seen once. General study results and limits: A later analysis found that most CMV-associated TCR beta chains appeared HLA-restricted. There were some V segments, including TRBV6-2 and TRBV6-3, excluded as indistinguishable.

Trimming cost V 2 bases and J 4 bases; bases outside gene matches: 3. The CDR3 is made up of 14 amino acids. Germline assignment: CDR1 SGDLS and CDR2 YYNGEE. Sampled while nominally healthy, donors likely had unrecorded immune exposures. This receptor was taken from a male donor in good health and CMV-seropositive. The V and J genes are TRBV9 and TRBJ1-5; 7 bases line up with TRBD1. The sequenced sample was PBMCs. The CDR3 region is CASSVAGGNQPQHF. CDR3 nucleotides: TGTGCCAGCAGCGTTGCAGGGGGGAATCAGCCCCAGCATTTT.